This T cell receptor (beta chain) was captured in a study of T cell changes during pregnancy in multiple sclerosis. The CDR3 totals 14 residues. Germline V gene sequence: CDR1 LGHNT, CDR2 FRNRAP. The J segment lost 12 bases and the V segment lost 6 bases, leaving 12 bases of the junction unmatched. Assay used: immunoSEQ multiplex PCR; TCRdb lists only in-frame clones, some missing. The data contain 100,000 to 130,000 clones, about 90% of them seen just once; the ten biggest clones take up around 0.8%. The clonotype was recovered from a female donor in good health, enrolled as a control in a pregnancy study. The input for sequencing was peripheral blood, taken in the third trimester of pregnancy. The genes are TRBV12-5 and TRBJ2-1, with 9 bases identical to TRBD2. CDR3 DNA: TGTGCTAGTGGAAGCGGGGGGCCCCGATCGCCGCAGTTCTTC. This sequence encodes CASGSGGPRSPQFF. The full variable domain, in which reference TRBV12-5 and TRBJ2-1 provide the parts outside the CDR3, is DARVTQTPRHKVTEMGQEVTMRCQPILGHNTVFWYRQTMMQGLELLAYFRNRAPLDDSGMPKDRFSAEMPDATLATLKIQPSEPRDSAVYFCASGSGGPRSPQFFGPGTRLTVL.